This TCR beta chain was observed in a study of T-cell memory formation after mild COVID-19. One entry per CDR3 protein, called by TCRdb with MiXCR from the 5' RACE reads. The table includes roughly 130,000 distinct CDR3 sequences, approximately 16% detected once. Details on this clonotype: Its antigen remains unidentified.

Germline loops: CDR1 KGHSH, CDR2 LQKENI. The junction had 7 bases not matched to a gene; V was cut back by 5 bases and J by 8 bases. CDR3 length equals 13 residues. Whole-study findings and limits: CD8+ contracting clones occupied EMRA, while CD4+ ones occupied mainly CM and EM.

The receptor's source is an adult woman who had mild COVID-19 (a few samples of this study predate the infection). Cell type and time point are not known. V gene TRBV18 combines with J gene TRBJ1-2; 8 bases match TRBD1. What was sequenced was PBMCs or a T cell subset sorted from them (not recorded which). The CDR3 nucleotides read TGTGCCAGCTCAGCGACAGGGGCTCAGGGCTACACCTTC. This gives the protein CASSATGAQGYTF.